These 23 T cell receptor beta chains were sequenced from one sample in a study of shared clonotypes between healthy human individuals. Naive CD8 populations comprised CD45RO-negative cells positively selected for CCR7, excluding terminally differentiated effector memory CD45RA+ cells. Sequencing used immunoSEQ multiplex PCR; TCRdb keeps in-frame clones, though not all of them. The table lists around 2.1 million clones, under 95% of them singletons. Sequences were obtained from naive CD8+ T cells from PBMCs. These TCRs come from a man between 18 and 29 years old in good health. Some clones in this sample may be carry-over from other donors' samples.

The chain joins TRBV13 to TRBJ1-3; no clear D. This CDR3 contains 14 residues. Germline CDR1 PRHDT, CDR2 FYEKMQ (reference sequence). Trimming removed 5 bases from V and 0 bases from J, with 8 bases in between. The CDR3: CASSPPSSGNTIYF. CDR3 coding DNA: TGTGCCAGCAGCCCACCGAGCTCTGGAAACACCATATATTTT.

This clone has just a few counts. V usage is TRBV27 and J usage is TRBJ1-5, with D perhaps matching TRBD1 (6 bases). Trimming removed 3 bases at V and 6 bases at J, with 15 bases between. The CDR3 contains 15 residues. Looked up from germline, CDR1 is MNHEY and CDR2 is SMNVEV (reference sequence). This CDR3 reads CASSFEGGEVQPQHF. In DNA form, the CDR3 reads TGTGCCAGCAGTTTCGAGGGGGGCGAGGTTCAGCCCCAGCATTTT.

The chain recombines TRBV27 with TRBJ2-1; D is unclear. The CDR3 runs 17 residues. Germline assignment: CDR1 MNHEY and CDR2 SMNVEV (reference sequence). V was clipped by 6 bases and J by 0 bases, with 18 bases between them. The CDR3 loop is CASRSQVLVSSYNEQFF. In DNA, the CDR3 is TGTGCCAGCAGGTCTCAAGTTCTAGTTTCCTCCTACAATGAGCAGTTCTTC.

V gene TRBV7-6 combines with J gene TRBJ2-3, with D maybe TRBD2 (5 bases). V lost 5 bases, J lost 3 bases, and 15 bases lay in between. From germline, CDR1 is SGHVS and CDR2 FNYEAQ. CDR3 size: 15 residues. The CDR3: CASSPYSRETDTQYF. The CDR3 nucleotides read TGTGCCAGCAGCCCCTATTCAAGGGAGACAGATACGCAGTATTTT.

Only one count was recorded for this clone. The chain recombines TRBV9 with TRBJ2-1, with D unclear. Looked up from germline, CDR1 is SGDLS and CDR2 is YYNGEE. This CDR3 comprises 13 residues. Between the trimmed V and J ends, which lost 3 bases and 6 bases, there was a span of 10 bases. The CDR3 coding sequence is TGTGCCAGCAGCGCCGGGTCAACCAATGAGCAGTTCTTC. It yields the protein CASSAGSTNEQFF.

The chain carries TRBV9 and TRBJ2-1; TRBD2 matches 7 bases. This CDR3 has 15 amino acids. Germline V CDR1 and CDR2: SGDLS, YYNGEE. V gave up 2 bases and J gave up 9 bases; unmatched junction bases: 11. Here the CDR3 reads CASSVPAGVIPEQFF. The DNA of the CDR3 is TGTGCCAGCAGCGTTCCGGCGGGAGTCATTCCTGAGCAGTTCTTC.

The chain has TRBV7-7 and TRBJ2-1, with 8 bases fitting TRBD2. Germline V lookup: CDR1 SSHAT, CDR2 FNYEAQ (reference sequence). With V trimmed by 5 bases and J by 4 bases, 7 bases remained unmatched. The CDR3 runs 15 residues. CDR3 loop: CASSPRLASYNEQFF. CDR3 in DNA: TGTGCCAGCAGCCCGCGACTAGCGAGTTACAATGAGCAGTTCTTC.

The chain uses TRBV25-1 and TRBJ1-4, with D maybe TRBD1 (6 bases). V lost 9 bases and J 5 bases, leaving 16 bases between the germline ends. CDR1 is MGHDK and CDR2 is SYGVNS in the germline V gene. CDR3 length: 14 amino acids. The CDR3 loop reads CAREGTRGNEKLFF. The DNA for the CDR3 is TGTGCCAGAGAGGGGACGAGGGGGAATGAAAAACTGTTTTTT.

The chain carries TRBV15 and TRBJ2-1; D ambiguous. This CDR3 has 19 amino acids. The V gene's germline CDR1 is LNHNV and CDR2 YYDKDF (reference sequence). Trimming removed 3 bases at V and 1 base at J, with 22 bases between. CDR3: CATSSDDGWGSASYNEQFF. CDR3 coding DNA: TGTGCCACCAGCAGCGACGATGGGTGGGGATCGGCGTCCTACAATGAGCAGTTCTTC.

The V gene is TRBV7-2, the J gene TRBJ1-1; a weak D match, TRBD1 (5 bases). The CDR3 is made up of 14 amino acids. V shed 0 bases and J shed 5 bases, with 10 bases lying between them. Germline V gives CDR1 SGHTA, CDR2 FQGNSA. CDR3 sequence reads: CASSLAFGGTEAFF. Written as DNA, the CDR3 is TGTGCCAGCAGCTTAGCGTTCGGGGGGACTGAAGCTTTCTTT.

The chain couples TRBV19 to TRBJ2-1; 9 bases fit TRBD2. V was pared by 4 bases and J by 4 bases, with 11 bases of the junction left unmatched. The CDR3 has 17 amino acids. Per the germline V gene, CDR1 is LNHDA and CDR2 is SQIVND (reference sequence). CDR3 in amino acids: CASSNYQTSGKYNEQFF. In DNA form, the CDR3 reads TGTGCCAGTAGTAATTATCAGACTAGCGGAAAGTACAATGAGCAGTTCTTC.

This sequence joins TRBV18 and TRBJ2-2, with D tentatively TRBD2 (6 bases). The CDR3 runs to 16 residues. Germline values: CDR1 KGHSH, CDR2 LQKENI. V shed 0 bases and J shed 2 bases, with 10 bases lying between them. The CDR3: CASSPPWRGNTGELFF. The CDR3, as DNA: TGTGCCAGCTCACCACCGTGGAGGGGTAACACCGGGGAGCTGTTTTTT. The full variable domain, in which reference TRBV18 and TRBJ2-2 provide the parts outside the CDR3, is NAGVMQNPRHLVRRRGQEARLRCSPMKGHSHVYWYRQLPEEGLKFMVYLQKENIIDESGMPKERFSAEFPKEGPSILRIQQVVRGDSAAYFCASSPPWRGNTGELFFGEGSRLTVL.

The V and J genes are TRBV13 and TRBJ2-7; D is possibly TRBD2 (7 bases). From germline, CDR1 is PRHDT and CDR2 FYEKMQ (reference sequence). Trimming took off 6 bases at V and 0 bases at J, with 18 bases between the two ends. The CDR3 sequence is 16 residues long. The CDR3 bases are TGTGCCAGCAGTCCCCGCGGGGGCTCCAGCTCCTACGAGCAGTACTTC. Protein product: CASSPRGGSSSYEQYF.

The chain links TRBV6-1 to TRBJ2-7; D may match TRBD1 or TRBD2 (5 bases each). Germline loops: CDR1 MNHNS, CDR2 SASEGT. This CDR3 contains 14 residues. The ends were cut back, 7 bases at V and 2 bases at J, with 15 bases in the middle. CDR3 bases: TGTGCCAGCAAAGAGGGGCTAGCTCCCTACGAGCAGTACTTC. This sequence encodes CASKEGLAPYEQYF.

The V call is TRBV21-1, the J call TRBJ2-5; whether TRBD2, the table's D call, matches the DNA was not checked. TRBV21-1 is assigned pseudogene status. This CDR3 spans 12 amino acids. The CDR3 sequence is CASGDSVETQYF. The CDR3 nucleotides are TGTGCCAGCGGGGACTCAGTGGAGACCCAGTACTTC.

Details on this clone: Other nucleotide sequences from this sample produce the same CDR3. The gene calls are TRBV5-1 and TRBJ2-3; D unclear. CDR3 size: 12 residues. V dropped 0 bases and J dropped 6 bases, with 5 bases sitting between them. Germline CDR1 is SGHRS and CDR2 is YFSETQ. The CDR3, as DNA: TGCGCCAGCAGCTTGGTGGGGGATACGCAGTATTTT. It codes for CASSLVGDTQYF. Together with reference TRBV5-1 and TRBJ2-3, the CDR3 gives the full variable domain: KAGVTQTPRYLIKTRGQQVTLSCSPISGHRSVSWYQQTPGQGLQFLFEYFSETQRNKGNFPGRFSGRQFSNSRSEMNVSTLELGDSALYLCASSLVGDTQYFGPGTRLTVL.

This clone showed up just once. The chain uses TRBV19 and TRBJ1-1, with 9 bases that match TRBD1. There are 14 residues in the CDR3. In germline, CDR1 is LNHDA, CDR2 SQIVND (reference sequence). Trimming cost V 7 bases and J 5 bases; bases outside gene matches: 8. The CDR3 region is CASIRRTGDTEAFF. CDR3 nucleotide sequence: TGTGCCAGTATAAGGAGGACAGGGGATACTGAAGCTTTCTTT.

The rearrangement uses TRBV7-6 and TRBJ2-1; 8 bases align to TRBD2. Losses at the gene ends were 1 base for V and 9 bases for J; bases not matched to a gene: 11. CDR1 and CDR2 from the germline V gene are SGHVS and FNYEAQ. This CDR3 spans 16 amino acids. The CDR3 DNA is TGTGCCAGCAGCTTAGTTGGGGGACTAGTGCTAACTGAGCAGTTCTTC. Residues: CASSLVGGLVLTEQFF.

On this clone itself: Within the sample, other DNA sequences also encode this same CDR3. CDR3 sequence: CASSLGRAYEQYF. The CDR3 coding sequence is TGTGCCAGCAGCTTAGGGCGGGCCTACGAGCAGTACTTC. V usage is TRBV7-6 and J usage is TRBJ2-7, with D possibly matching TRBD2 (5 bases). Germline V gene lookup returns CDR1 SGHVS and CDR2 FNYEAQ. There are 13 residues in the CDR3. V lost 1 base to trimming and J lost 2 bases, with 6 bases between them.

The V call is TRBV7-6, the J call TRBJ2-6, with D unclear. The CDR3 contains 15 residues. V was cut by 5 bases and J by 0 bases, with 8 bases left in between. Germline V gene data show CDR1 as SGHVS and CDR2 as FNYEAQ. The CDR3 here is CASSHRNSGANVLTF. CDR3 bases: TGTGCCAGCAGCCATCGGAACTCTGGGGCCAACGTCCTGACTTTC.

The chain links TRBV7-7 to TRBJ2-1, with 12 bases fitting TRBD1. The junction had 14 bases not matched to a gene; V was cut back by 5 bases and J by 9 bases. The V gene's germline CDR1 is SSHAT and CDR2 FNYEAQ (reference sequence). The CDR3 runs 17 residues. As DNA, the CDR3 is TGTGCCAGCAGCCCTGACCGGGACAGGGGGCTAAGTGGTGAGCAGTTCTTC. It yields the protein CASSPDRDRGLSGEQFF.

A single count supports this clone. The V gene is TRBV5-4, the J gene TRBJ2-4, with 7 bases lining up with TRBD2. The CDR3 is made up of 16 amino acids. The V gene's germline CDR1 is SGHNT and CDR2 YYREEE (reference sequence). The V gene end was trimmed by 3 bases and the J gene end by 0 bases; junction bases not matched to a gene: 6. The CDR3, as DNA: TGTGCCAGCAGCTCCCGGGACTATCTAGCCAAAAACATTCAGTACTTC. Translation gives CASSSRDYLAKNIQYF.

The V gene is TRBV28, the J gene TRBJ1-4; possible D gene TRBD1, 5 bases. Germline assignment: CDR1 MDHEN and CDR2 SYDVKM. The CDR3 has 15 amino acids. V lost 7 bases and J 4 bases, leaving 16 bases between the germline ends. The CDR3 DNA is TGTGCCAGCACCCTCGAAGAGGGGAGTAATGAAAAACTGTTTTTT. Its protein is CASTLEEGSNEKLFF.